The 8 T cell receptor beta chains below were found in one sample sequenced in a study of blood T cell repertoires in COVID-19 (dated by TCRdb to about 2020). The library was prepared using the immunoSEQ multiplex PCR assay. The source is immuneACCESS, and TCRdb retained only in-frame sequences with V and J called. Part of the clones is not carried over; for the studies checked, unresolved V genes explain less than half of this, and the remainder is unexplained. The sample data list tens of thousands of clones, and around nine tenths of these were observed just once. The biggest ten clones account for approximately 6% of the sample. The material sequenced was peripheral blood. These receptors all stem from a woman in her sixties or seventies with COVID-19, enrolled during active disease.

This clone was detected once. The chain uses TRBV4-1 and TRBJ1-5; D perhaps matches TRBD1 (6 bases). CDR1 and CDR2 (germline): MGHRA, YSYEKL. The V end lost 1 base, the J end lost 6 bases, and 19 bases lay between the germline ends. The length of the CDR3 is 17 residues. Here the CDR3 DNA reads TGCGCCAGCAGCCAAGCCAACTTGGGGGCGCGAAGTCAGCCCCAGCATTTT. Translated, it gives CASSQANLGARSQPQHF.

The chain combines TRBV30 with TRBJ1-3; 8 positions agree with TRBD1. The CDR3 length is 14 residues. Germline CDR1 reads GTSNPN; CDR2 reads SVGIG (reference sequence). With V trimmed by 8 bases and J by 2 bases, 8 bases remained unmatched. The CDR3: CARIDRGTGNTIYF. CDR3 DNA: TGTGCCAGAATAGACAGGGGAACTGGAAACACCATATATTTT.

This clone was counted once. The chain uses TRBV2 and TRBJ2-7; 7 nucleotides line up with TRBD1. The ends lost 1 base at V and 5 bases at J; junction bases unmatched: 8. The germline CDR1 and CDR2 sequences are SNHLY and FYNNEI. The CDR3 loop spans 15 amino acids. DNA for the CDR3: TGTGCCAGCAGTGAAGTGACAGGGAATTGGAACGAGCAGTACTTC. Amino acid sequence: CASSEVTGNWNEQYF.

The chain uses TRBV10-3 and TRBJ2-1, with 13 bases matching TRBD2. Trimming cost V 5 bases and J 13 bases; bases outside gene matches: 14. The V gene's germline CDR1 is ENHRY and CDR2 SYGVKD. The CDR3 sequence is 16 residues long. Here the CDR3 DNA reads TGTGCCATCAGTATGCCCGGGACTAGCGGGGCCAATACTCAGTTCTTC. It codes for CAISMPGTSGANTQFF.

The rearrangement uses TRBV6-1 and TRBJ2-7, with 8 bases matching TRBD2. The junction had 12 bases not matched to a gene; V was cut back by 2 bases and J by 6 bases. CDR1 is MNHNS, CDR2 SASEGT, per germline. CDR3 length: 16 residues. Written as DNA, the CDR3 is TGTGCCAGCAGTGAACTCGGGAGGGTTGGCGGCGGCGAGCAGTACTTC. It encodes CASSELGRVGGGEQYF.

The rearrangement joins TRBV6-6 to TRBJ1-2; D perhaps matches TRBD1 (6 bases). CDR1 MNHNY and CDR2 SVGAGI come from the germline V gene (reference sequence). Trimming shortened V by 0 bases and J by 4 bases, and 12 bases separated the two germline ends. This CDR3 comprises 15 residues. The CDR3 loop is CASSYSGGHSYGYTF. The CDR3 DNA is TGTGCCAGCAGTTACTCGGGGGGGCATAGCTATGGCTACACCTTC.

V and J are TRBV6-5 and TRBJ1-1; the D gene is possibly TRBD1 (5 bases). CDR1 and CDR2 from the germline V gene are MNHEY and SVGAGI. This CDR3 spans 15 amino acids. V gave up 7 bases and J gave up 1 base, with 16 bases separating them. The CDR3 is CASIKTRGSNTEAFF. DNA for the CDR3: TGTGCCAGCATCAAGACGCGGGGCTCGAACACTGAAGCTTTCTTT.

This clone showed up just a few times. The chain carries TRBV4-1 and TRBJ2-7; 14 nucleotides match TRBD2. Trimming took 3 bases from V and 3 from J; bases not matched to a gene: 4. The CDR3 has 16 residues. CDR1 and CDR2 from the germline V gene are MGHRA and YSYEKL. The CDR3 loop reads CASSQGLAGDSYEQYF. In nucleotides, the CDR3 is TGCGCCAGCAGCCAGGGACTAGCGGGAGACAGCTACGAGCAGTACTTC.